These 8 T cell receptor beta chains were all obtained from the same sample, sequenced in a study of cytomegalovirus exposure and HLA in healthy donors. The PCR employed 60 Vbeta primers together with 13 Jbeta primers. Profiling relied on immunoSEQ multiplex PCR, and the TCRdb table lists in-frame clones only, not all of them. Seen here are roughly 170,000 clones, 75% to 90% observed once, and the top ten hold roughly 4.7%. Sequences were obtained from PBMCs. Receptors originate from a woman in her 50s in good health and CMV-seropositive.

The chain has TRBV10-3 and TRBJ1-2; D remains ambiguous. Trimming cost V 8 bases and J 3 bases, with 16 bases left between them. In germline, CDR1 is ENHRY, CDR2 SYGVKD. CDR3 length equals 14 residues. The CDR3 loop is CAIQDSSGDYGYTF. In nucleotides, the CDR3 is TGTGCCATCCAAGACTCTTCCGGGGACTATGGCTACACCTTC.

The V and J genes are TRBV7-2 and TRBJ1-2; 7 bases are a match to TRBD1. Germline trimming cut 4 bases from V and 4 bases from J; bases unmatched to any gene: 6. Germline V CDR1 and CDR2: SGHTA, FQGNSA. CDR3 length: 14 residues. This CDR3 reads CASSSVTGSYGYTF. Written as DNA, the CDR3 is TGTGCCAGCAGCTCCGTGACAGGGAGCTATGGCTACACCTTC. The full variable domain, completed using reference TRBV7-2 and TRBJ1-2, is GAGVSQSPSNKVTEKGKDVELRCDPISGHTALYWYRQSLGQGLEFLIYFQGNSAPDKSGLPSDRFSAERTGGSVSTLTIQRTQQEDSAVYLCASSSVTGSYGYTFGSGTRLTVV.

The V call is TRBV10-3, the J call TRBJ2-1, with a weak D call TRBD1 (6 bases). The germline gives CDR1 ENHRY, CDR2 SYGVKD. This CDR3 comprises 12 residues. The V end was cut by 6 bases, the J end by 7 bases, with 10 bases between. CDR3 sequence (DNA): TGTGCCATCAGCAAGGACAGTAATGAGCAGTTCTTC. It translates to CAISKDSNEQFF.

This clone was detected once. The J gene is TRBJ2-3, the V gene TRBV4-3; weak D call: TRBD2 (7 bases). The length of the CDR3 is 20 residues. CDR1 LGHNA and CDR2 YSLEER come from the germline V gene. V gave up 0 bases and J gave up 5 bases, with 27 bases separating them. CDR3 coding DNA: TGCGCCAGCAGCCAAGATTTAAGCTACGGTAGCGGAGGGGGGGTAGATACGCAGTATTTT. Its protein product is CASSQDLSYGSGGGVDTQYF.

This CDR3 reads CASRDGTGGPSTEAFF. In DNA form, the CDR3 reads TGTGCCAGCAGAGATGGGACAGGGGGCCCCTCCACTGAAGCTTTCTTT. This sequence joins TRBV2 and TRBJ1-1; 12 bases are shared with TRBD1. The CDR3 has 16 amino acids. V was pared by 6 bases and J by 4 bases, with 9 bases of the junction left unmatched. Germline V CDR1 and CDR2: SNHLY, FYNNEI.

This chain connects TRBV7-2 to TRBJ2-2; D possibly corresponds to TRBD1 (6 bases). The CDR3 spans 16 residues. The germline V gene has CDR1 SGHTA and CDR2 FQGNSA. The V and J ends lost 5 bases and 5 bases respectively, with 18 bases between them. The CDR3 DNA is TGTGCCAGCAGCCCGAACGGACAGAGAGGTACCGGGGAGCTGTTTTTT. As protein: CASSPNGQRGTGELFF.

The CDR3 nucleotides are TGTGCCAGTAGTATTGTGGGGGGGCGAGGCACTGAAGCTTTCTTT. This encodes CASSIVGGRGTEAFF. V is TRBV19 and J is TRBJ1-1, with D perhaps TRBD1 (6 bases). Trimming stripped 3 bases from V and 4 bases from J, with 15 bases between. The CDR3 consists of 15 residues. CDR1 and CDR2 from the germline V gene are LNHDA and SQIVND (reference sequence).

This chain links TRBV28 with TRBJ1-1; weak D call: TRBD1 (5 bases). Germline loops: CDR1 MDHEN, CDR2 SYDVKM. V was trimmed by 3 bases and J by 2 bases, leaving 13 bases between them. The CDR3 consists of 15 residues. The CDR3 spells CASSFITRDNTEAFF. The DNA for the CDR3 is TGTGCCAGCAGTTTCATTACCAGGGATAACACTGAAGCTTTCTTT. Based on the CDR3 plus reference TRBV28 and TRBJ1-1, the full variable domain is DVKVTQSSRYLVKRTGEKVFLECVQDMDHENMFWYRQDPGLGLRLIYFSYDVKMKEKGDIPEGYSVSREKKERFSLILESASTNQTSMYLCASSFITRDNTEAFFGQGTRLTVV.